This TCR beta chain originates from a study of response to subunit inactivated influenza vaccine. This clonotype turned up a few times. Its antigen is unknown. Study results and caveats: There was a suggestion from the authors that each seasonal influenza vaccination recruits few new T cells.

Trimming took off 10 bases at V and 4 bases at J, with 11 bases between the two ends. Germline V gene lookup returns CDR1 ENHRY and CDR2 SYGVKD. The CDR3 extends over 12 amino acids. TCRdb redid the calling of the RT-PCR reads with MiXCR, one entry per CDR3 protein. The data show 400,000 to 550,000 distinct CDR3 sequences, about 25% seen once. The sequence came from a man aged 45 to 65 who received an inactivated influenza vaccine. Sample: CD4+ T cells sorted from PBMCs, taken 4 to 6 days after vaccination. The gene calls are TRBV10-3 and TRBJ2-1; perhaps TRBD2 as D (6 bases). The CDR3 sequence: CASGTVYNEQFF. The CDR3 DNA follows: TGTGCCAGCGGGACGGTTTACAATGAGCAGTTCTTC.